A selection of T cell receptor beta chains follows, all from one sample in a study of blood T cell repertoires in COVID-19. Libraries were prepared by immunoSEQ multiplex PCR; TCRdb keeps only in-frame clonotypes and omits some of them. The sample yields roughly 97,000 clones, around 87% seen once. Sequenced: peripheral blood. All receptors come from a man aged 50 or older with acute or convalescent COVID-19. Both conserved end residues are part of each CDR3. A D gene is named only where the DNA matches it firmly. The listing skips clone size in some rows; elsewhere it reads once, few, many or a size class.

. | TRBJ1-3 | 14 | few | TRBV28 | CASSFARGGNTIYF | TGTGCCAGCAGTTTTGCCAGGGGTGGAAACACCATATATTTT
. | TRBJ2-4 | 13 | . | TRBV11-2 | CASSFGQKNIQYF | TGTGCCAGCAGCTTCGGACAGAAAAACATTCAGTACTTC
. | TRBJ1-5 | 14 | . | TRBV2 | CASSERGASQPQHF | TGTGCCAGCAGTGAACGGGGGGCAAGTCAGCCCCAGCATTTT
. | TRBJ2-1 | 14 | . | TRBV28 | CASSLGGSGNEQFF | TGTGCCAGCAGTTTGGGTGGGAGCGGGAATGAGCAGTTCTTC
. | TRBJ1-3 | 13 | . | TRBV3-1/TRBV3-2 | CASSQGLGNTIYF | TGTGCCAGCAGCCAAGGACTTGGAAACACCATATATTTT
. | TRBJ1-5 | 14 | . | TRBV6-5 | CASSSRGSNQPQHF | TGTGCCAGCAGTTCCCGGGGGAGCAATCAGCCCCAGCATTTT
TRBD1 | TRBJ1-2 | 16 | once | TRBV15 | CATSRPGQGAAYGYTF | TGTGCCACCAGCAGACCGGGACAGGGGGCCGCCTATGGCTACACCTTC
. | TRBJ2-2 | 16 | few | TRBV24-1 | CATSDFTGSNTGELFF | TGTGCCACCAGTGATTTTACAGGATCGAACACCGGGGAGCTGTTTTTT
TRBD1 | TRBJ2-7 | 14 | . | TRBV7-9 | CASSLGQGSHEQYF | TGTGCCAGCAGCCTAGGACAGGGCTCCCACGAGCAGTACTTC
. | TRBJ2-3 | 12 | . | TRBV27 | CASSRRVGTQYF | TGTGCCAGCAGCCGCAGGGTGGGTACGCAGTATTTT
. | TRBJ1-4 | 16 | once | TRBV7-4 | CASSLPQGLANEKLFF | TGTGCCAGCAGCTTACCGCAGGGGTTGGCTAATGAAAAACTGTTTTTT
TRBD1 | TRBJ1-5 | 13 | once | TRBV19 | CASRTGPNQPQHF | TGTGCCAGTAGGACAGGGCCCAATCAGCCCCAGCATTTT
TRBD1 | TRBJ1-3 | 15 | . | TRBV5-6 | CASSLEDRAGNTIYF | TGTGCCAGCAGCCTCGAGGACAGGGCAGGAAACACCATATATTTT
. | TRBJ1-2 | 14 | . | TRBV9 | CASSVQGDLRGYTF | TGTGCCAGCAGCGTACAGGGCGACCTTAGGGGCTACACCTTC
. | TRBJ1-6 | 14 | . | TRBV10-3 | CAISGASHNSPLHF | TGTGCCATCAGTGGGGCGTCCCATAATTCACCCCTCCACTTT
TRBD1 | TRBJ2-7 | 14 | . | TRBV12-5 | CASGLGGQHYEQYF | TGTGCTAGTGGTTTGGGGGGACAGCACTACGAGCAGTACTTC
TRBD2 | TRBJ2-5 | 16 | . | TRBV9 | CASSRDGSGGEETQYF | TGTGCCAGCAGTAGGGACGGAAGCGGGGGAGAAGAGACCCAGTACTTC
. | TRBJ2-7 | 12 | . | TRBV28 | CASTRGRYEQYF | TGTGCCAGCACTCGGGGAAGGTACGAGCAGTACTTC
. | TRBJ2-5 | 14 | . | TRBV30 | CAWSRGGQGAAQYF | TGTGCCTGGAGCCGGGGAGGCCAAGGGGCGGCCCAGTACTTC
TRBD2 | TRBJ2-7 | 15 | . | TRBV14 | CASSPRTSGTYEQYF | TGTGCCAGCAGCCCCCGGACTAGCGGGACCTACGAGCAGTACTTC
. | TRBJ1-4 | 12 | . | TRBV5-1 | CASREPNEKLFF | TGCGCCAGCAGGGAGCCTAATGAAAAACTGTTTTTT
. | TRBJ2-2 | 12 | . | TRBV25-1 | CASSPNTGELFF | TGTGCCAGCAGTCCAAACACCGGGGAGCTGTTTTTT
TRBD1 | TRBJ2-2 | 16 | . | TRBV6-2/TRBV6-3 | CASSYSRTGGTGELFF | TGTGCCAGCAGTTACTCCCGGACAGGGGGGACCGGGGAGCTGTTTTTT
. | TRBJ2-1 | 12 | . | TRBV5-5 | CASSFLANEQFF | TGTGCCAGCAGCTTCTTAGCCAATGAGCAGTTCTTC
TRBD2 | TRBJ2-3 | 15 | . | TRBV3-1/TRBV3-2 | CASSLTSGSTDTQYF | TGTGCCAGCAGCTTGACTAGCGGTAGCACAGATACGCAGTATTTT
. | TRBJ2-7 | 9 | . | TRBV5-5 | CASTSGQYF | TGTGCCAGCACCTCCGGGCAGTACTTC